One sample yielded the 2 T cell receptor beta chains listed below, sequenced in a study of control samples from healthy donors and cancer patients. Profiled with immunoSEQ multiplex PCR; TCRdb holds only in-frame clones, not every one. The sample records some 110,000 clones, around 91% being singletons. Material: PBMCs. These receptors came from a woman aged 45-59 years with colorectal cancer.

J is TRBJ1-1 and V is TRBV5-1; 7 bases are a match to TRBD1. V lost 5 bases and J lost 3; bases outside the gene matches: 4. Looked up from germline, CDR1 is SGHRS and CDR2 is YFSETQ. CDR3 length: 13 amino acids. This chain's CDR3 is CASRVTGDTEAFF. The CDR3 nucleotides read TGCGCCAGCAGGGTTACAGGGGACACTGAAGCTTTCTTT.

The chain uses TRBV3-1 (or the pseudogene TRBV3-2) and TRBJ2-7; no reliable D call. This CDR3 comprises 12 residues. Trimming took 1 base from V and 9 from J, leaving 10 bases between them. Per the germline V gene, CDR1 is LGHDT and CDR2 is YNNKEL (reference sequence). The CDR3 sequence is CASSQVPQLQYF. For the CDR3, the DNA is TGTGCCAGCAGCCAAGTGCCGCAATTGCAGTACTTC.